This is a list of T cell receptor beta chains from one sample in a study of human T cells and chemical hapten exposure. TCRdb recomputed calls from the RACE reads with MiXCR, one row per CDR3 protein. The table has some 99,000 distinct CDR3 sequences, roughly a tenth seen once. The sequences come from whole blood, collected in connection with sensitization to the hapten diphenylcyclopropenone (DPC). These receptors all come from a woman between 40 and 55 years old with alopecia areata. Some clones in this sample may be carry-over from other donors' samples. The CDR3 runs from the conserved cysteine through the conserved F or W. A D gene is named only where the DNA matches it firmly. For some rows the clone size is stated as once, few or many, or as a class when expanded; others skip it.

V	D	J	size	length	CDR3	DNA
TRBV13	-	TRBJ1-2	many	15	CASSRKKGLSYGYTF	TGTGCCAGCAGCCGTAAGAAGGGGCTCAGCTATGGCTACACCTTC
TRBV13	-	TRBJ2-5	many	13	CASSLVARGTQYF	TGTGCCAGCAGCTTAGTGGCTAGAGGGACCCAGTACTTC
TRBV20-1	-	TRBJ2-3	many	15	CSAPRGGSGTDTQYF	TGCAGTGCCCCTAGGGGGGGCTCCGGCACAGATACGCAGTATTTT
TRBV4-1	-	TRBJ2-3	many	14	CASSLGTYTDTQYF	TGCGCCAGCAGCCTCGGGACCTACACAGATACGCAGTATTTT
TRBV11-2	TRBD2	TRBJ2-7	many	16	CASSSSGGLSSYEQYF	TGTGCCAGCAGTTCTAGCGGGGGGTTAAGCTCCTACGAGCAGTACTTC
TRBV25-1	TRBD1	TRBJ2-2	-	16	CASREGQGANTGELFF	TGTGCCAGCAGGGAAGGACAGGGGGCGAACACCGGGGAGCTGTTTTTT
TRBV3-1	-	TRBJ2-5	-	16	CASSQSRDGIQETQYF	TGTGCCAGCAGCCAGTCCCGGGACGGAATTCAAGAGACCCAGTACTTC
TRBV11-2	-	TRBJ2-3	-	13	CASSFRATDTQYF	TGTGCCAGCAGCTTCAGGGCCACAGATACGCAGTATTTT
TRBV4-3	TRBD2	TRBJ2-1	-	18	CASSQQFPTSGGANEQFF	TGCGCCAGCAGCCAACAGTTTCCAACTAGCGGGGGGGCGAATGAGCAGTTCTTC
TRBV3-1	-	TRBJ2-6	many	14	CASSQDAGANVLTF	TGTGCCAGCAGCCAAGACGCTGGGGCCAACGTCCTGACTTTC
TRBV6-2/TRBV6-3	-	TRBJ2-7	few	15	CASSRIASTSYEQYF	TGTGCCAGCAGCCGTATAGCAAGTACCTCCTACGAGCAGTACTTC
TRBV6-5	-	TRBJ1-5	few	15	CASSYGSGTNQPQHF	TGTGCCAGCAGTTACGGGTCCGGGACGAATCAGCCCCAGCATTTT
TRBV5-1	TRBD2	TRBJ2-3	few	15	CASSLTGLVQDTQYF	TGCGCCAGCAGCTTGACAGGACTAGTTCAAGATACGCAGTATTTT
TRBV6-2/TRBV6-3	TRBD1	TRBJ2-1	many	14	CASNIGDSYNEQFF	TGTGCCAGCAATATTGGGGACAGCTACAATGAGCAGTTCTTC
TRBV12-3/TRBV12-4	TRBD1	TRBJ2-7	-	15	CASSLETGIAKEQYF	TGTGCCAGCAGTCTGGAGACAGGGATAGCTAAAGAGCAGTACTTC
TRBV29-1	-	TRBJ2-2	few	14	CSAGQQPNTGELFF	TGCAGCGCCGGACAGCAACCCAACACCGGGGAGCTGTTTTTT
TRBV28	-	TRBJ2-1	many	17	CASSRDPLSGAPNEQFF	TGTGCCAGCAGCCGAGATCCCCTATCGGGGGCCCCTAATGAGCAGTTCTTC
TRBV27	-	TRBJ1-4	many	14	CASSFSAGVEKLFF	TGTGCCAGCAGTTTTTCGGCAGGGGTCGAAAAACTGTTTTTT
TRBV4-1	TRBD1	TRBJ1-6	few	17	CASSQGRGLRSNSPLHF	TGCGCCAGCAGCCAAGGGAGGGGGCTTCGGAGTAATTCACCCCTCCACTTT
TRBV7-2	TRBD1	TRBJ1-2	few	14	CASSLETGGHGYTF	TGTGCCAGCAGCTTAGAGACAGGGGGCCACGGCTACACCTTC
TRBV5-1	TRBD1	TRBJ2-2	few	16	CASRPTGGMNTGELFF	TGCGCCAGCAGACCGACAGGGGGTATGAACACCGGGGAGCTGTTTTTT
TRBV27	-	TRBJ1-2	-	14	CASSLSRTNYGYTF	TGTGCCAGCAGTTTATCGAGGACTAACTATGGCTACACCTTC
TRBV18	-	TRBJ1-1	-	14	CASSLGLLNTEAFF	TGTGCCAGCTCACTGGGACTCTTAAACACTGAAGCTTTCTTT
TRBV12-3/TRBV12-4	-	TRBJ2-1	-	15	CASSFGQELYNEQFF	TGTGCCAGCAGTTTCGGCCAGGAACTTTACAATGAGCAGTTCTTC
TRBV29-1	-	TRBJ1-1	-	13	CSVEKERDTEAFF	TGCAGCGTTGAAAAGGAGAGGGACACTGAAGCTTTCTTT
TRBV4-1	TRBD1	TRBJ1-5	-	14	CASSWGQGAQPQHF	TGCGCCAGCAGCTGGGGGCAGGGGGCCCAGCCCCAGCATTTT
TRBV19	TRBD2	TRBJ2-7	many	17	CASSIRLAGGTAYEQYF	TGTGCCAGTAGTATAAGGCTAGCGGGGGGGACCGCCTACGAGCAGTACTTC
TRBV4-1	-	TRBJ1-3	-	14	CASSHPAFGNTIYF	TGCGCCAGCAGCCACCCCGCGTTCGGAAACACCATATATTTT
TRBV3-1	-	TRBJ2-3	many	14	CASSQFGGSDTQYF	TGTGCCAGCAGCCAGTTTGGAGGCTCAGATACGCAGTATTTT